This TCR beta chain was recovered during a study of T-cell reconstitution after alpha-beta-depleted transplantation in children. The germline V gene has CDR1 LGHDT and CDR2 YNNKEL (reference sequence). V lost 4 bases to trimming and J lost 1 base, with 11 bases between them. The CDR3 covers 14 residues. For TCRbeta, the library was prepared with unique molecular identifiers. A single record per CDR3 protein comes from TCRdb applying MiXCR to the PCR reads. The sample yields about 610,000 distinct CDR3 sequences, 10% seen once. This clonotype was picked up a small number of times. The receptor comes from a human donor who donated a stem cell graft to a child with acute myeloid leukemia. The sample consisted of PBMCs from the stem cell graft donor, taken from the stem cell graft. V gene TRBV3-1 combines with J gene TRBJ2-7; D unclear. The CDR3 DNA is TGTGCCAGCAGCCTACTCAAAGGGTCCTACGAGCAGTACTTC. This translates into CASSLLKGSYEQYF.